This T cell receptor (beta chain) was sequenced for a study of cytomegalovirus exposure and HLA in healthy donors. Study observations and caveats: The authors enumerated 180 or so TCR beta chains as linked to cytomegalovirus. The classifier was said to identify cytomegalovirus status with high specificity and sensitivity. The tendency of first-cohort TCR clusters to co-occur in the 90 to 150 validation repertoires was the finding of a later analysis.

Here immunoSEQ multiplex PCR was the method, and the copy in TCRdb shows in-frame clones only, minus some. The sample contains some 130,000 clones, 85% to 90% of which appear only once. On this clone itself: Antigen: not known.

Germline trimming cut 5 bases from V and 4 bases from J; bases unmatched to any gene: 8. Germline values: CDR1 SGHNT, CDR2 YENEEA. The CDR3 has 17 residues. V gene TRBV11-3 combines with J gene TRBJ2-5; 15 bases fit TRBD2. Sequencing was carried out using PBMCs. The sequence came from a man younger than 35 in good health and CMV-seronegative. CDR3 sequence reads: CASSPSSGLAGGETQYF. The CDR3, as DNA: TGTGCCAGCAGCCCTTCATCGGGACTAGCGGGAGGAGAGACCCAGTACTTC. The complete variable domain, with remaining parts taken from reference TRBV11-3 and TRBJ2-5, reads EAGVVQSPRYKIIEKKQPVAFWCNPISGHNTLYWYLQNLGQGPELLIRYENEEAVDDSQLPKDRFSAERLKGVDSTLKIQPAELGDSAVYLCASSPSSGLAGGETQYFGPGTRLLVL.